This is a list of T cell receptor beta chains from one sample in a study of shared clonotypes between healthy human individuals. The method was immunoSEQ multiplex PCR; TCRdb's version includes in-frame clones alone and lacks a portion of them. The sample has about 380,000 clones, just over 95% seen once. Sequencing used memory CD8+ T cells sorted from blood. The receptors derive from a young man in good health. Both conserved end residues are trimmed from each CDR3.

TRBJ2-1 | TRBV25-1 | ASSYESSYNEQF
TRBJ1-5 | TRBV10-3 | AISESGGAQH
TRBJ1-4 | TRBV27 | ASSTDRTVELF
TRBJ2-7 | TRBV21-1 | ASTPGGTGSSYEQY
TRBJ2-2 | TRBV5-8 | ASSRGLAGPFTGELF
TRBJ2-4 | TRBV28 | ASSLNRESREAKNIQY
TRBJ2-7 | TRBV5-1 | ASNDDSSYEQY
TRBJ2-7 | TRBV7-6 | ASSPTTSGSFYEQY
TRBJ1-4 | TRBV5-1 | ASSSRGANEKLF
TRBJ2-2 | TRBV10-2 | ASSDRRDSFTGELF
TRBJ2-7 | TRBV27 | ASSLGTSGRNEQY
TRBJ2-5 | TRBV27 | ASSFLGQETQY
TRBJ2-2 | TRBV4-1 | ASSQDLGSRITGELF
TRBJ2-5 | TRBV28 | ASSFLFAPGVGQETQY
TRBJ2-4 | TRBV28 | ASTPGQVKNIQY
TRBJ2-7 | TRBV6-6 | ASSSWKGEQY
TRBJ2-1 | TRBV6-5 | ASSYGQWYNEQF
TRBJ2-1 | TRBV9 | ASSVDGSTFNEQF
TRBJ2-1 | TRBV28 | ASSLTSVYNEQF
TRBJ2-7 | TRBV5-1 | ASSLNVRAGDPYEQY
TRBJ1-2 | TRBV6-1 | ASRNRGQNYGYT
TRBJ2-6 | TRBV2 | ASSEVGLAGSGANVLT
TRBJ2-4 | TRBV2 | ASSDSPKNIQY
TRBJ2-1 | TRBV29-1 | SVRSASEQF
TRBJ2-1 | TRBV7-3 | ASSPSSGSRDNEQF
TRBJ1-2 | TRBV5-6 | ASSLDRFGYGYT
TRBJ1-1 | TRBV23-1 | ASSQGGTEAF
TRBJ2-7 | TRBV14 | ASSQGVRLTYEQY
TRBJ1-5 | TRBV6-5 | ASGTGGQPQH
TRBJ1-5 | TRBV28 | ASTKNARGNQPQH
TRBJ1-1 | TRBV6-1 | ASSEVGGGTEAF
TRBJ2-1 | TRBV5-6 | ASSLTSGPYNEQF
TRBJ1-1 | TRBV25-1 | ASSELSPGLTEAF
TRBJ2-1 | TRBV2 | ASDRREGPHNEQF
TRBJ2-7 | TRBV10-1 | ASSDKPRDAHEQY
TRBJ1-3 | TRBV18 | ASSPGDSSGNTIY
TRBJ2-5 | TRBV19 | ASSILAGGTQY
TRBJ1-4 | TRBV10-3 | AISEGQKLF
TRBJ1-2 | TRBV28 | ASGRGYT
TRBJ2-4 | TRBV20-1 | SASRGIQY
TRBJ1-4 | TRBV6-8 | ASSPPPGGDEKLF
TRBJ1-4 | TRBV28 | ASSADGATNEKLF
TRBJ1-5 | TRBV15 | ATSRTWTQSNQPQH
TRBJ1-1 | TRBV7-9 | ASSLARARNTEAF
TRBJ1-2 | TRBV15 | ATSTRQGEDGYT
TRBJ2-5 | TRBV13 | ASSLGRQETQY
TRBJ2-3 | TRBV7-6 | ASSQGLAGGGSTDTQY
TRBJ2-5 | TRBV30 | AWSGLALREETQY
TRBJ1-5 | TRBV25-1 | ASSDGGQPQH
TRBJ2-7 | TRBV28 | ASSSVGLAFYEQY